Sequencing of this T cell receptor (beta chain) was carried out in a study of cytomegalovirus exposure and HLA in healthy donors (dated by TCRdb to about 2017). Notes on the research overall: The roughly 670 repertoires of the first cohort and the roughly 110 validation repertoires were produced on the same platform, according to a later analysis. The study aimed to test whether cataloging public T cell receptors could reveal signatures of past pathogen exposure. A separate validation cohort of roughly 110 different subjects was used in addition to the approximately 700-subject first cohort. To predict cytomegalovirus infection status, the study combined high-throughput TCR immunosequencing, statistical association of individual TCRs with disease status, and machine learning.

Separate from the approximately 700-subject first cohort, the validation cohort of more than 90 subjects was the group to which the donors belonged. Libraries were built with the immunoSEQ multiplex PCR assay. The paper's data handling went like this. A statistical classification framework was built for diagnosing cytomegalovirus status from the catalog of TCR beta chain sequences. TCRdb stores this immuneACCESS table with in-frame sequences only. Part of the clones is absent; in the studies checked, under half of the shortfall reflects unresolved V genes, and no reason is known for the rest. The V and J calls and clone size come from that table; D and trimming were worked out from the DNA. Counted in this sample were 65,000 or so clones; roughly 94% of them appeared once. Of the sample, over 1% falls within the top ten clones. In regard to this clone: The clone's antigen remains unknown. Base-call qualities are not available, and no considerably larger clone is one nucleotide away.

Trimming takes 4 bases from V and 0 bases from J, and the germline ends sit 7 bases apart. From the cysteine through the phenylalanine, the CDR3 covers 13 amino acids. Just the 39-base CDR3 DNA is kept, in frame starting at base 1. The germline V gene yields SQVTM for CDR1 and ANQGSEA for CDR2. The paper's findings and limits, for the study overall: A later analysis had no HLA typing for the validation cohort, so co-occurrence there was scored across all 110 or so repertoires. The study listed approximately 150 TCR beta chains as associated with cytomegalovirus. Most TCR sequences were observed very rarely across donors, whereas some public TCRs were present in many individuals. In a later analysis, TCRs clustered in the first cohort were found to also tend to co-occur in the 100 to 150 validation repertoires, with 85% to 95% of cluster scores above 0. A few of the identified cytomegalovirus-associated TCR beta chains were confirmed in vitro to be specific for cytomegalovirus antigens. Cytomegalovirus status was reported to be diagnosed by the classifier with high specificity and sensitivity in both the original and validation cohorts. According to the authors, the approach could potentially be generalized to other disease states and immunological phenotypes.

Sequencing was done on a sample of PBMCs. The chain joins TRBV29-1 to TRBJ1-5; there is no confident call for the D gene. The sequence came from a young woman in good health and CMV-seronegative. The bases are TGCAGCGTTGGGGAGAATAGCAATCAGCCCCAGCATTTT. This gives the protein CSVGENSNQPQHF.